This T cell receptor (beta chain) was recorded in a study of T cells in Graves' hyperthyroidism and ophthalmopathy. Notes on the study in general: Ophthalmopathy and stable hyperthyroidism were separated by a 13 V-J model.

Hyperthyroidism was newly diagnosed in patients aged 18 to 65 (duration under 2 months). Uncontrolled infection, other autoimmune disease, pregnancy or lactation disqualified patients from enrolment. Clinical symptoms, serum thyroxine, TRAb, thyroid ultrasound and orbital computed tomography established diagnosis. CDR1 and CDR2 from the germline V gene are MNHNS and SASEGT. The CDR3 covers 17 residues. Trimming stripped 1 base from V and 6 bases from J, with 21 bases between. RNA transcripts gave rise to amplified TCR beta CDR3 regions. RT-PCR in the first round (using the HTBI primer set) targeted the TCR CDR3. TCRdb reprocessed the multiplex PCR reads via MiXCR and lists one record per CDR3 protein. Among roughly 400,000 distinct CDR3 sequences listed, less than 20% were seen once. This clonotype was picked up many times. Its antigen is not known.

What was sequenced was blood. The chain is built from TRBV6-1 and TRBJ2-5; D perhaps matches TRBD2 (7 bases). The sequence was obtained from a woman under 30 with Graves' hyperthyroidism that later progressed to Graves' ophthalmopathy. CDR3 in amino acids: CASSEGIGGTRGKTQYF. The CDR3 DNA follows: TGTGCCAGCAGTGAAGGGATCGGGGGGACCAGGGGAAAGACCCAGTACTTC.